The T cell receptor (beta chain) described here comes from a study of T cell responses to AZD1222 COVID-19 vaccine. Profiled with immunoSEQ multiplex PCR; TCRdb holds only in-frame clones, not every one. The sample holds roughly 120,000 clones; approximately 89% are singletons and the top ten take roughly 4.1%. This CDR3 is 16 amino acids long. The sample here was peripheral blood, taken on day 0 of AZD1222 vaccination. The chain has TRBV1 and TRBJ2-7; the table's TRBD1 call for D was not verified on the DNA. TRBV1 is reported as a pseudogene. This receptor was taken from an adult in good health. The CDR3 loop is CTSSQATPGTKGQQYF. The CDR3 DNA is TGCACCAGCAGTCAAGCTACCCCAGGGACAAAAGGGCAGCAGTACTTC.